Listed below are T cell receptor beta chains from one sample, sequenced in a study of shared clonotypes between healthy human individuals. The method was immunoSEQ multiplex PCR; TCRdb's version includes in-frame clones alone and lacks a portion of them. The sample lists around 1,000,000 clones; about 72% were seen once. Sequencing input: memory CD4+ T cells from PBMCs. The receptors originated from a young man in good health. Some clones in this sample may be carry-over from other donors' samples. Each CDR3 is given with its conserved first and last residue. Fields, in order: D gene, J gene, clone size, V gene, CDR3 protein, CDR3 DNA. D genes are given only for firm matches. Where a row states a size, it is once, few, many or the class of an expanded clone; other rows omit it.

d_gene: NA; j_gene: TRBJ1-4; abundance: NA; v_gene: TRBV19; CDR3aa: CASTPRTERGEKLFF; CDR3nt: TGTGCCAGTACCCCCAGGACAGAACGGGGTGAAAAACTATTTTTT
d_gene: TRBD1; j_gene: TRBJ1-5; abundance: NA; v_gene: TRBV6-4; CDR3aa: CASSPQGGNQPQHF; CDR3nt: TGTGCCAGCAGCCCACAGGGGGGGAATCAGCCCCAGCATTTT
d_gene: TRBD2; j_gene: TRBJ2-2; abundance: NA; v_gene: TRBV28; CDR3aa: CASSLTSGTNTGELFF; CDR3nt: TGTGCCAGCAGTTTGACTAGCGGGACGAACACCGGGGAGCTGTTTTTT
d_gene: NA; j_gene: TRBJ2-1; abundance: NA; v_gene: TRBV28; CDR3aa: CASSSRHEQFF; CDR3nt: TGTGCCAGCAGTTCGAGGCATGAGCAGTTCTTC
d_gene: NA; j_gene: TRBJ1-1; abundance: few; v_gene: TRBV7-6; CDR3aa: CASSGYRNTEAFF; CDR3nt: TGTGCCAGCAGCGGTTACAGAAACACTGAAGCTTTCTTT
d_gene: NA; j_gene: TRBJ2-1; abundance: NA; v_gene: TRBV28; CDR3aa: CASSSWGISSYNEQFF; CDR3nt: TGTGCCAGCAGTTCGTGGGGCATTAGCTCCTACAATGAGCAGTTCTTC
d_gene: NA; j_gene: TRBJ2-7; abundance: NA; v_gene: TRBV29-1; CDR3aa: CSVEVNNAGQQYF; CDR3nt: TGCAGCGTTGAAGTGAATAATGCCGGGCAGCAGTACTTC
d_gene: NA; j_gene: TRBJ1-4; abundance: NA; v_gene: TRBV2; CDR3aa: CASSSQGSNEKLFF; CDR3nt: TGTGCCAGCAGTAGTCAGGGATCGAATGAAAAACTGTTTTTT
d_gene: TRBD1; j_gene: TRBJ1-3; abundance: once; v_gene: TRBV7-6; CDR3aa: CASSWGTGEFSGNTIYF; CDR3nt: TGTGCCAGCAGCTGGGGGACAGGTGAATTCTCTGGAAACACCATATATTTT
d_gene: NA; j_gene: TRBJ2-2; abundance: NA; v_gene: TRBV14; CDR3aa: CASSQAGPGLFF; CDR3nt: TGTGCCAGCAGCCAAGCTGGGCCGGGGCTGTTTTTT